This T cell receptor (beta chain) appears in the sequencing data of a study of blood T cells in healthy people across ages. With a J-beta primer mix and a sample-barcoded 5' primer, a second PCR ran about 6 to 11 cycles. A 12-random-nucleotide template-switch adaptor tagged each cDNA molecule. MiXCR, applied by TCRdb to the 5' RACE reads, yields one record per CDR3 protein. The sample gives over 500,000 distinct CDR3 sequences, approximately 52% of which show up once; roughly 12% is in the top ten. Findings and limits, study-wide: Conclusively comparing naive with antigen-experienced cells was impossible with unsorted PBMCs.

As concerns this clonotype: Antigen: not known.

V lost 6 bases, J lost 5 bases, and 13 bases lay in between. This CDR3 comprises 12 residues. Germline loops: CDR1 DFQATT, CDR2 SNEGSKA (reference sequence). This receptor was identified in a woman of 80 years or more in good health. The sequenced sample was blood. The genes are TRBV20-1 and TRBJ1-2, with D possibly being TRBD1 (5 bases). The CDR3 DNA reads TGCAGTGCCCTGGGGGGACCATATGGCTACACCTTC. Its translation: CSALGGPYGYTF.